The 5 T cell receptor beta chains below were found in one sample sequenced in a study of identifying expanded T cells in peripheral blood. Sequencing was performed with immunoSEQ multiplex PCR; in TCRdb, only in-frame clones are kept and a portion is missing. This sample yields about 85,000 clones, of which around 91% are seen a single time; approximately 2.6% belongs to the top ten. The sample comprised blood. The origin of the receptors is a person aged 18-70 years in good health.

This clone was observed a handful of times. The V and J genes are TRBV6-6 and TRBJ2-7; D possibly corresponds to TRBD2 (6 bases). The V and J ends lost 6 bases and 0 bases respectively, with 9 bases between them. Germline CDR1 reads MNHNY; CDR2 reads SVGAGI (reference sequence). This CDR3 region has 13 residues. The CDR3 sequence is CASRPGSSYEQYF. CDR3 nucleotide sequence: TGTGCCAGCAGGCCCGGGAGCTCCTACGAGCAGTACTTC.

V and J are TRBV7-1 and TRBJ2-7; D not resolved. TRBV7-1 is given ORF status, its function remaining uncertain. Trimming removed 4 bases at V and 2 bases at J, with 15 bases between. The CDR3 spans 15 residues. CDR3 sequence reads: CASSLAPSLPYEQYF. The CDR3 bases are TGTGCCAGCAGCTTAGCTCCCAGCCTACCCTACGAGCAGTACTTC.

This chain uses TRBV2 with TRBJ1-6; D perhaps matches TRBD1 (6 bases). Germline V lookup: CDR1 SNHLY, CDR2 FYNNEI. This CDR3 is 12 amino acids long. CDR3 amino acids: CAGHRESSPLHF. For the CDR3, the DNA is TGTGCAGGACACAGGGAATCCTCACCCCTCCACTTT.

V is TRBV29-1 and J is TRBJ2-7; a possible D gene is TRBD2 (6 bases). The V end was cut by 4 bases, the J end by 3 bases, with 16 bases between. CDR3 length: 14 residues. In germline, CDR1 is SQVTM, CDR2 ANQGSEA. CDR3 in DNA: TGCAGCGTTGCCTGGTCGGGAGTTCTCTACGAGCAGTACTTC. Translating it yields CSVAWSGVLYEQYF.

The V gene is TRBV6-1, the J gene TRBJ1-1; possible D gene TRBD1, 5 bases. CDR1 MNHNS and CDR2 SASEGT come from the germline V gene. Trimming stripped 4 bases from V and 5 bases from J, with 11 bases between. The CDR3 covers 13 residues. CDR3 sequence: CASSGSKGTEAFF. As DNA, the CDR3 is TGTGCCAGCAGTGGTTCCAAGGGGACTGAAGCTTTCTTT.